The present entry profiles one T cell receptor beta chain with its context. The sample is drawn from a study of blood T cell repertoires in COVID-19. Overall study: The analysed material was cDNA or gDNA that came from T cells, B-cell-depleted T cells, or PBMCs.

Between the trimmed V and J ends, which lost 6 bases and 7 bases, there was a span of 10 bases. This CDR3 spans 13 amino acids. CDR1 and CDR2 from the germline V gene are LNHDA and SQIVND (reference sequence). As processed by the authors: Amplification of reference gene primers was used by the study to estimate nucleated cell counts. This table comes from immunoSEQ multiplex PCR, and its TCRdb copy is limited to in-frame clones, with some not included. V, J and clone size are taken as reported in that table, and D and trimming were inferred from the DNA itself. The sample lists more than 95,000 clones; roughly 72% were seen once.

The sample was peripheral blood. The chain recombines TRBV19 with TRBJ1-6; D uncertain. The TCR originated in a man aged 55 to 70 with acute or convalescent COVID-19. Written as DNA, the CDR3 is TGTGCCAGTAGGAGAGCTACGAATTCACCCCTCCACTTT. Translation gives CASRRATNSPLHF.